These T cell receptor beta chains were read from a single sample in a study of control samples from healthy donors and cancer patients. Some clones are missing from TCRdb's copy, which holds only in-frame ones; the method was immunoSEQ multiplex PCR. The sample carries roughly 90,000 clones, roughly 86% recorded once. Sample: blood. These receptors were collected from a woman aged 55-75 years in good health. The CDR3 runs from the conserved cysteine through the conserved F or W. The order of the fields is V gene, clone size, J gene, D gene, CDR3 DNA, CDR3 protein. The D gene is left open where the match is weak. Not all rows give a size; the values are once, few, many and, for expanded clones, a class.

V gene: TRBV27
clone size: -
J gene: TRBJ2-1
D gene: TRBD2
CDR3 DNA: TGTGCCAGCAGTTTTACGTCCGAGACTAGCGGGAAAAATGAGCAGTTCTTC
CDR3 protein: CASSFTSETSGKNEQFF

V gene: TRBV27
clone size: -
J gene: TRBJ2-6
D gene: -
CDR3 DNA: TGTGCCAGCACCTCGATTATTGCCGGGGCCAACGTCCTGACTTTC
CDR3 protein: CASTSIIAGANVLTF

V gene: TRBV6-5
clone size: -
J gene: TRBJ2-7
D gene: -
CDR3 DNA: TGTGCCATCGACGACAGAAGATTCTACGAGCAGTACTTC
CDR3 protein: CAIDDRRFYEQYF

V gene: TRBV4-1
clone size: -
J gene: TRBJ1-3
D gene: -
CDR3 DNA: TGCGCCAGCAGCCAAGATCAGGGGTCTGGAAACACCATATATTTT
CDR3 protein: CASSQDQGSGNTIYF

V gene: TRBV10-3
clone size: -
J gene: TRBJ2-5
D gene: TRBD2
CDR3 DNA: TGTGCCATCAGCCCCGGGGGGGTAACCCAAGAGACCCAGTACTTC
CDR3 protein: CAISPGGVTQETQYF

V gene: TRBV9
clone size: -
J gene: TRBJ2-6
D gene: -
CDR3 DNA: TGTGCCAGCAGTCCCTTACAGGGAAGCTCTGGGGCCAACGTCCTGACTTTC
CDR3 protein: CASSPLQGSSGANVLTF

V gene: TRBV19
clone size: many
J gene: TRBJ2-7
D gene: TRBD1
CDR3 DNA: TGTGCCAGTAGTATAGAACGGACAGGGGACACCTACGAGCAGTACTTC
CDR3 protein: CASSIERTGDTYEQYF

V gene: TRBV2
clone size: -
J gene: TRBJ2-4
D gene: -
CDR3 DNA: TGTGCCAGCAGTGAACGTTTGAGGGGTAACACCAAAAACATTCAGTACTTC
CDR3 protein: CASSERLRGNTKNIQYF

V gene: TRBV2
clone size: -
J gene: TRBJ1-1
D gene: -
CDR3 DNA: TGTGCCAGCAGTGAAGCTGGCGGGGCTTTCTTT
CDR3 protein: CASSEAGGAFF

V gene: TRBV11-2
clone size: once
J gene: TRBJ1-2
D gene: -
CDR3 DNA: TGTGCCAGCAGCTTAGGGGCGGGGGCCGTGGGCTACACCTTC
CDR3 protein: CASSLGAGAVGYTF

V gene: TRBV7-2
clone size: few
J gene: TRBJ1-2
D gene: -
CDR3 DNA: TGTGCCAGCAGTTTTACAGGGATCGGCTACACCTTC
CDR3 protein: CASSFTGIGYTF

V gene: TRBV28
clone size: -
J gene: TRBJ1-5
D gene: -
CDR3 DNA: TGTGCCAGCAGTTTAATAGGCAGCAATCAGCCCCAGCATTTT
CDR3 protein: CASSLIGSNQPQHF

V gene: TRBV10-3
clone size: -
J gene: TRBJ2-7
D gene: -
CDR3 DNA: TGTGCCATCAGTGAGTCTTACGGAACTCGCTACGAGCAGTACTTC
CDR3 protein: CAISESYGTRYEQYF

V gene: TRBV27
clone size: -
J gene: TRBJ2-5
D gene: TRBD2
CDR3 DNA: TGTGCCAGCAGTTCCTATCTAGCGGGGCAAGAGACCCAGTACTTC
CDR3 protein: CASSSYLAGQETQYF

V gene: TRBV7-9
clone size: -
J gene: TRBJ1-1
D gene: -
CDR3 DNA: TGTGCCAGCAGCGGTTCGGGGAGGAGGGACACTGAAGCTTTCTTT
CDR3 protein: CASSGSGRRDTEAFF

V gene: TRBV3-1/TRBV3-2
clone size: -
J gene: TRBJ2-3
D gene: TRBD1
CDR3 DNA: TGTGCCAGCAGCCACCGACAGGGGGCAAATCCAGATACGCAGTATTTT
CDR3 protein: CASSHRQGANPDTQYF

V gene: TRBV5-1
clone size: -
J gene: TRBJ1-1
D gene: TRBD1
CDR3 DNA: TGCGCCAGCAGCACGACAGGGTCGAACACTGAAGCTTTCTTT
CDR3 protein: CASSTTGSNTEAFF

V gene: TRBV7-2
clone size: -
J gene: TRBJ1-2
D gene: TRBD1
CDR3 DNA: TGTGCCAGCAGCTTTCAGGGGGGAGCTAACTATGGCTACACCTTC
CDR3 protein: CASSFQGGANYGYTF

V gene: TRBV5-1
clone size: -
J gene: TRBJ2-7
D gene: TRBD1
CDR3 DNA: TGCGCCAGCACCCTGAAGCAGGGGGCGAGTCACGAGCAGTACTTC
CDR3 protein: CASTLKQGASHEQYF

V gene: TRBV19
clone size: -
J gene: TRBJ1-5
D gene: -
CDR3 DNA: TGTGCCAGTAGTGGTCCGGGGGGCCTGGCGGGGCATTTT
CDR3 protein: CASSGPGGLAGHF

V gene: TRBV6-5
clone size: -
J gene: TRBJ2-7
D gene: -
CDR3 DNA: TGTGCCAGCAGCGCTGGACAGCTCTACGAGCAGTACTTC
CDR3 protein: CASSAGQLYEQYF

V gene: TRBV10-3
clone size: -
J gene: TRBJ2-5
D gene: -
CDR3 DNA: TGTGCCATCAGTGAGTCGGGTGAGACCCAGTACTTC
CDR3 protein: CAISESGETQYF

V gene: TRBV10-1
clone size: -
J gene: TRBJ2-1
D gene: TRBD2
CDR3 DNA: TGCGCCAGCAGTGGGCGGGAGGGCCCCTACAATGAGCAGTTCTTC
CDR3 protein: CASSGREGPYNEQFF

V gene: TRBV18
clone size: -
J gene: TRBJ1-1
D gene: -
CDR3 DNA: TGTGCCAGCTCACCACGAAATGGTGAAGCTTTCTTT
CDR3 protein: CASSPRNGEAFF

V gene: TRBV20-1
clone size: once
J gene: TRBJ2-7
D gene: TRBD1
CDR3 DNA: TGCAGTGCTAGTACGCAGGGACAGAAGTACGAGCAGTACTTC
CDR3 protein: CSASTQGQKYEQYF

V gene: TRBV7-2
clone size: once
J gene: TRBJ2-7
D gene: -
CDR3 DNA: TGTGCCAGCAGCCAAGGGGCCCCCTACGAGCAGTACTTC
CDR3 protein: CASSQGAPYEQYF

V gene: TRBV6-5
clone size: -
J gene: TRBJ1-5
D gene: -
CDR3 DNA: TGTGCCAGCAGTTACTCTGATGAGCCCCAGCATTTT
CDR3 protein: CASSYSDEPQHF

V gene: TRBV6-1
clone size: -
J gene: TRBJ1-5
D gene: -
CDR3 DNA: TGTGCCAGCAGTGAACACGGCAGCGAAAGGCCCCAGCATTTT
CDR3 protein: CASSEHGSERPQHF

V gene: TRBV7-9
clone size: -
J gene: TRBJ1-4
D gene: TRBD1
CDR3 DNA: TGTGCCAGCAAGACAGGGGTGAAGGAAAAACTGTTTTTT
CDR3 protein: CASKTGVKEKLFF

V gene: TRBV14
clone size: -
J gene: TRBJ2-7
D gene: -
CDR3 DNA: TGTGCCAGCAGCCATTCTCGGGAGCAGTACTTC
CDR3 protein: CASSHSREQYF

V gene: TRBV29-1
clone size: -
J gene: TRBJ2-3
D gene: -
CDR3 DNA: TGCAGCGCTAAACAGGGATTAGGGACGGATACGCAGTATTTT
CDR3 protein: CSAKQGLGTDTQYF

V gene: TRBV12-3/TRBV12-4
clone size: -
J gene: TRBJ1-6
D gene: -
CDR3 DNA: TGTGCCAGCAGCGGGGGAAAGGAATCACCCCTCCACTTT
CDR3 protein: CASSGGKESPLHF

V gene: TRBV18
clone size: -
J gene: TRBJ1-6
D gene: -
CDR3 DNA: TGTGCCAGCTCACCAACGGGGGCAGGGGTAAAATCACCCCTCCACTTT
CDR3 protein: CASSPTGAGVKSPLHF

V gene: TRBV11-3
clone size: -
J gene: TRBJ2-3
D gene: TRBD2
CDR3 DNA: TGTGCCAGCAGCGGTGGACTAGCAACAGATACGCAGTATTTT
CDR3 protein: CASSGGLATDTQYF

V gene: TRBV7-9
clone size: -
J gene: TRBJ1-2
D gene: -
CDR3 DNA: TGTGCCACGTTCAGGGAGTATGGCTACACCTTC
CDR3 protein: CATFREYGYTF

V gene: TRBV5-6
clone size: -
J gene: TRBJ2-1
D gene: TRBD2
CDR3 DNA: TGTGCCAGCAGCTTAGCGCGCGGGGGGACGAGAAATGAGCAGTTCTTC
CDR3 protein: CASSLARGGTRNEQFF

V gene: TRBV6-4
clone size: -
J gene: TRBJ1-1
D gene: -
CDR3 DNA: TGTGCCAGCAGAGGGACCGATAGTGGTACTGAAGCTTTCTTT
CDR3 protein: CASRGTDSGTEAFF

V gene: TRBV27
clone size: -
J gene: TRBJ1-2
D gene: -
CDR3 DNA: TGTGCCAGCAGTTTGGAAGGGGCAGGGGATGGCTACACCTTC
CDR3 protein: CASSLEGAGDGYTF

V gene: TRBV5-4
clone size: -
J gene: TRBJ2-7
D gene: -
CDR3 DNA: TGTGCCAGCAGCTCCCGGGAAACCTACGAGCAGTACTTC
CDR3 protein: CASSSRETYEQYF

V gene: TRBV24-1
clone size: -
J gene: TRBJ2-1
D gene: -
CDR3 DNA: TGTGCCACCAGTGATCGTACCCCCTACAATGAGCAGTTCTTC
CDR3 protein: CATSDRTPYNEQFF

V gene: TRBV29-1
clone size: -
J gene: TRBJ1-2
D gene: TRBD1
CDR3 DNA: TGCAGCGTTGAAGATCTAGGCAGGGGGAACTATGGCTACACCTTC
CDR3 protein: CSVEDLGRGNYGYTF

V gene: TRBV7-9
clone size: few
J gene: TRBJ2-1
D gene: TRBD2
CDR3 DNA: TGTGCCAGCAGCTTAGGGACTAGCGGAGACAATGAGCAGTTCTTC
CDR3 protein: CASSLGTSGDNEQFF

V gene: TRBV7-2
clone size: -
J gene: TRBJ2-7
D gene: TRBD2
CDR3 DNA: TGTGCCAGCACCCTTAGTAGCGGGAGTCGATACGAGCAGTACTTC
CDR3 protein: CASTLSSGSRYEQYF

V gene: TRBV5-5
clone size: -
J gene: TRBJ1-5
D gene: -
CDR3 DNA: TGTGCCAGCAGTCAGCTTCCAGGGATCGGCAATCAGCCCCAGCATTTT
CDR3 protein: CASSQLPGIGNQPQHF

V gene: TRBV24-1
clone size: -
J gene: TRBJ2-5
D gene: -
CDR3 DNA: TGTGCCACCAGTGATTCAACGTGGCGGCAGGACCAAGAGACCCAGTACTTC
CDR3 protein: CATSDSTWRQDQETQYF

V gene: TRBV19
clone size: few
J gene: TRBJ1-5
D gene: TRBD1
CDR3 DNA: TGTGCCAGTAGTATCTTTATAGGGGGCGATCAGCCCCAGCATTTT
CDR3 protein: CASSIFIGGDQPQHF

V gene: TRBV15
clone size: -
J gene: TRBJ2-1
D gene: TRBD1
CDR3 DNA: TGTGCCACCACCAGGACAGGGAACTCCTACAATGAGCAGTTCTTC
CDR3 protein: CATTRTGNSYNEQFF

V gene: TRBV5-4
clone size: once
J gene: TRBJ1-2
D gene: TRBD1
CDR3 DNA: TGTGCCAGCAGCACCCGACAGGGCCTTAACTATGGCTACACCTTC
CDR3 protein: CASSTRQGLNYGYTF